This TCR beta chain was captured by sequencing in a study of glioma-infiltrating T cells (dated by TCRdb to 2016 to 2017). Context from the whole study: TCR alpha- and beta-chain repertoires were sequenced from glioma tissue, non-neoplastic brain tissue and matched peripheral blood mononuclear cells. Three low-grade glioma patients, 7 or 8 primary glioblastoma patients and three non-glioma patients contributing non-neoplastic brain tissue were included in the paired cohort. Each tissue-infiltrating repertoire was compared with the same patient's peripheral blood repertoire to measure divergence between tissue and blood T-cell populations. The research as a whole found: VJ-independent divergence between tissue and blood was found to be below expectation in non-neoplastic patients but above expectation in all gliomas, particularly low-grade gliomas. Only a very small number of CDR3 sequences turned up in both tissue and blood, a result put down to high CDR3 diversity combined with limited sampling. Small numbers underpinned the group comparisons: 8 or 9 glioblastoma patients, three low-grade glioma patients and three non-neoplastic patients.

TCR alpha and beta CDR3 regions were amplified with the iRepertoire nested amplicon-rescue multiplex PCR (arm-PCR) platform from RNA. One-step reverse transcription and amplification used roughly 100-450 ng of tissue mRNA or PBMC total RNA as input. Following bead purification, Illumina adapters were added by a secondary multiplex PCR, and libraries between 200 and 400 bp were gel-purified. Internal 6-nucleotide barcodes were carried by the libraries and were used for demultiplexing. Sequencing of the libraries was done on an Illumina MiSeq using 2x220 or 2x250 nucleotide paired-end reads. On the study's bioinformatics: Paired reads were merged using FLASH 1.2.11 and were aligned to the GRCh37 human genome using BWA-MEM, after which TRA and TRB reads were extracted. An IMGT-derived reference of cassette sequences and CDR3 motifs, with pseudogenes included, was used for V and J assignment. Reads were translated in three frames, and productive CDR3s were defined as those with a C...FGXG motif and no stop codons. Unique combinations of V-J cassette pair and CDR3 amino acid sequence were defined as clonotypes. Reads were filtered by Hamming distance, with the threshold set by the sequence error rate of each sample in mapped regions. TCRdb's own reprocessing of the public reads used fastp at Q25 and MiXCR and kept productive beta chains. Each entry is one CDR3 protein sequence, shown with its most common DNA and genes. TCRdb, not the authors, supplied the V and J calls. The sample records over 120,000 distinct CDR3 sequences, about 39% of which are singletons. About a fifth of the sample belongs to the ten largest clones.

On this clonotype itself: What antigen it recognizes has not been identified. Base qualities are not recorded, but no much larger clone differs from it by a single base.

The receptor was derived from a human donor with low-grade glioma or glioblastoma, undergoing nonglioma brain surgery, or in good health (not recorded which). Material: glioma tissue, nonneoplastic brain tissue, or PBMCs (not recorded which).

The CDR3 reads CASRAGGSDTQYF. The DNA reads TGTGCCAGCAGAGCCGGGGGATCAGATACGCAGTATTTT. The rearranged chain carries TRBV7-3 and TRBJ2-3; TRBD2 might be the D gene, on 6 matching bases. V is reduced by 6 bases and J by 4 bases, leaving a spacing of 11 bases between them. CDR1 SGHTA and CDR2 FQGTGA are derived from the germline V gene. From cysteine to phenylalanine, the CDR3 is 13 amino acids long. Left in the record is the CDR3 DNA by itself, 39 bases read in frame from the first base. Here the CDR3 is joined to the reference TRBV7-3 and TRBJ2-3 genes, and the full variable domain is: GAGVSQTPSNKVTEKGKYVELRCDPISGHTALYWYRQSLGQGPEFLIYFQGTGAADDSGLPNDRFFAVRPEGSVSTLKIQRTERGDSAVYLCASRAGGSDTQYFGPGTRLTVL.